The entry that follows covers one T cell receptor beta chain sequence. Definition of naive CD8+ T cells rested on a CD45RO-CCR7+CD27+CD95- profile. UMI-labeled TRB cDNA libraries were prepared by 5' RACE. Each CDR3 protein gets one entry in TCRdb, which reprocessed the 5' RACE reads and gives no DNA. The sample has tens of thousands of distinct CDR3 sequences. These data come from a study of CXCR3-negative and CXCR3-positive naive CD8 T cells. About the research overall: Roughly 140 million TRB reads were obtained in total, which works out to about 1.5 +/- 0.3 million per library.

The germline CDR1 and CDR2 sequences are LGHNA and YSLEER. The CDR3 spans 16 residues. The receptor was isolated from a human donor in good health. Some clones in this sample may be carry-over from other donors' samples. This rearrangement joins TRBV4-3 to TRBJ2-3; TCRdb's D gene call, TRBD2, goes unchecked for lack of DNA. The material sequenced was naive CXCR3- CD8+ T cells from blood. Described subset: CD45RO-CCR7+CD27+CD95- naive CD8+ T cells lacking CXCR3 (TNR3-). CDR3 amino acids: CASSQLAGGGADTQYF.